The 4 T cell receptor beta chains presented below share a single source sample, sequenced in a study of Ad26.COV2.S vaccination and SARS-CoV-2 variants. This table comes from immunoSEQ multiplex PCR, and its TCRdb copy is limited to in-frame clones, with some not included. Here the sample spans approximately 480,000 clones, around 88% being singletons. The treatment was: about 20 received Ad26.COV2.S at low or high dose, single or two shots; about 5 received placebo; per-sample allocation not given. Sampling occurred on day 63 after the first vaccine or placebo injection. This sample comprised peripheral blood, obtained in a trial of Ad26.COV2.S vaccine versus placebo. These receptors all come from a person between 18 and 59 years old who received the Ad26.COV2.S COVID-19 vaccine or a placebo.

This chain links TRBV9 with TRBJ2-2; 8 nucleotides align to TRBD2. The CDR3 contains 16 residues. CDR1 is SGDLS and CDR2 is YYNGEE in the germline V gene. V lost 4 bases and J lost 9; bases outside the gene matches: 14. CDR3 in amino acids: CASSPRGVAGKRELFF. The CDR3 DNA follows: TGTGCCAGCAGCCCGCGCGGGGTAGCGGGAAAGAGGGAGCTGTTTTTT.

The rearrangement links TRBV6-5 to TRBJ2-7; tentatively, D is TRBD1 or TRBD2 (5 bases each). The CDR3 is 14 amino acids. CDR1 MNHEY and CDR2 SVGAGI come from the germline V gene. V lost 8 bases and J 1 base, leaving 15 bases between the germline ends. In nucleotides, the CDR3 is TGTGCCAGCTCCGGGACCCTGATATCCTACGAGCAGTACTTC. It specifies CASSGTLISYEQYF.

The chain combines TRBV25-1 with TRBJ1-1; perhaps TRBD1 as D (5 bases). The CDR3 extends over 14 amino acids. Looked up from germline, CDR1 is MGHDK and CDR2 is SYGVNS. V gave up 3 bases and J gave up 6 bases, with 14 bases separating them. CDR3 amino acids: CASSDAGGYPEAFF. DNA for the CDR3: TGTGCCAGCAGTGATGCCGGGGGTTATCCTGAAGCTTTCTTT.

The J gene is TRBJ1-4, the V gene TRBV15; D perhaps matches TRBD1 (6 bases). Germline CDR1 is LNHNV and CDR2 is YYDKDF (reference sequence). V was cut by 1 base and J by 8 bases, with 17 bases left in between. The CDR3 runs 16 residues. CDR3 nucleotides: TGTGCCACCAGCAGAGTAAAGAGAGACAGGTCGGAAAAACTGTTTTTT. Translating it yields CATSRVKRDRSEKLFF. The full variable domain, completed using reference TRBV15 and TRBJ1-4, is DAMVIQNPRYQVTQFGKPVTLSCSQTLNHNVMYWYQQKSSQAPKLLFHYYDKDFNNEADTPDNFQSRRPNTSFCFLDIRSPGLGDTAMYLCATSRVKRDRSEKLFFGSGTQLSVL.